This T cell receptor beta chain was retrieved from a study of shared clonotypes between healthy human individuals. Overall study: A couple of women and a few men aged 18 to 49 served as donors.

Notes on this clone: Antigen: not known.

The CDR3 loop spans 14 amino acids. V was shortened by 0 bases and J by 1 base, with 7 bases between the two germline ends. Looked up from germline, CDR1 is SGDLS and CDR2 is YYNGEE. Assay used: immunoSEQ multiplex PCR; TCRdb lists only in-frame clones, some missing. The data hold hundreds of thousands of clones, with approximately 75% observed a single time. Only Caucasian adults living in Nashville, Tennessee made up the donor group. Study-wide results and limits: The rarefaction results pointed to incomplete sorted-subset sequencing despite large depth.

The TCR originated in a woman younger than 45 in good health. Sequenced input: memory CD4+ T cells sorted from blood. Indicated subset: CD45RA-negative fraction. V usage is TRBV9 and J usage is TRBJ1-1; D is uncertain. CDR3 amino acids: CASSVVSGNTEAFF. In DNA, the CDR3 is TGTGCCAGCAGCGTAGTATCAGGGAACACTGAAGCTTTCTTT.